What follows are 30 T cell receptor beta chains derived from one specimen sequenced in a study of blood T cell repertoires in COVID-19 (dated by TCRdb to about 2020). The library was generated by the immunoSEQ multiplex PCR assay. Here the immuneACCESS table is served through TCRdb, limited to in-frame sequences with V and J called. Missing clones are a known gap in these copies; in checked studies unresolved V genes cover under half, and the rest lacks a known reason. The sample profile shows some 120,000 clones; 70% to 85% of them were found once. The ten largest clones add up to about 0.85% of the sample. The sample taken for sequencing was peripheral blood. The receptors were sampled from a human donor with acute or convalescent COVID-19. The donor label of this sample is uncertain.

This sequence joins TRBV4-2 and TRBJ1-6; tentatively, D is TRBD1 (6 bases). Per germline, CDR1 LGHNA and CDR2 YNFKEQ. Trimming removed 6 bases from V and 5 bases from J, with 11 bases in between. The CDR3 covers 14 residues. This CDR3 is CASSRQVNNSPLHF. The CDR3 nucleotides are TGTGCCAGCAGTCGACAGGTTAATAATTCACCCCTCCACTTT.

This clone was found once. This chain links TRBV19 with TRBJ1-6; TRBD1 might be the D (6 bases). Trimming took 1 base from V and 7 from J, leaving 11 bases between them. The CDR3 has 15 residues. CDR1 and CDR2 from the germline V gene are LNHDA and SQIVND (reference sequence). DNA for the CDR3: TGTGCCAGTAGTATAGTCGACAGGTCAAATTCACCCCTCCACTTT. It specifies CASSIVDRSNSPLHF.

This clone has more than one count but fewer than ten. The chain joins TRBV19 to TRBJ2-5; D is uncertain. Per the germline V gene, CDR1 is LNHDA and CDR2 is SQIVND (reference sequence). The ends were cut back, 10 bases at V and 5 bases at J, with 23 bases in the middle. This CDR3 spans 15 amino acids. The CDR3, as DNA: TGTGCCACCAAAACCGCTTCCGGCCCCGGGGAGACCCAGTACTTC. Its protein is CATKTASGPGETQYF.

CDR3 DNA sequence: TGTGCCAGCAGCCTAAGATTATTGACAGGACCCTTTTACAATGAGCAGTTCTTC. Amino acids: CASSLRLLTGPFYNEQFF. This rearrangement joins TRBV9 to TRBJ2-1; TRBD1 is a possible D gene (6 bases). CDR1 and CDR2 (germline): SGDLS, YYNGEE. V was clipped by 4 bases and J by 4 bases, with 24 bases between them. The length of the CDR3 is 18 residues.

This rearrangement joins TRBV6-5 to TRBJ2-3; 11 bases are shared with TRBD1. The CDR3 has 15 amino acids. CDR1 MNHEY and CDR2 SVGAGI come from the germline V gene. J lost 2 bases, V lost 2 bases, and 0 bases had no gene match. The CDR3 bases are TGTGCCAGCAGTTACGGACAGGGGGCCACAGATACGCAGTATTTT. Translated, it gives CASSYGQGATDTQYF.

This clone was observed once. The rearrangement uses TRBV29-1 and TRBJ1-1; weak D call: TRBD1 (6 bases). V was shortened by 3 bases and J by 3 bases, with 8 bases between the two germline ends. In germline, CDR1 is SQVTM, CDR2 ANQGSEA. There are 12 residues in the CDR3. CDR3 amino acids: CSVDTGYTEAFF. The CDR3 nucleotides are TGCAGCGTTGACACAGGGTACACTGAAGCTTTCTTT.

The V and J genes are TRBV7-9 and TRBJ1-3; the D is unclear. V was pared by 1 base and J by 0 bases, with 7 bases between. The CDR3 spans 15 residues. In germline, CDR1 is SEHNR, CDR2 FQNEAQ (reference sequence). CDR3 DNA sequence: TGTGCCAGCAGCTTAGTAACAGCCTCTGGAAACACCATATATTTT. Translating gives CASSLVTASGNTIYF.

This clone was picked up many times. The chain links TRBV5-4 to TRBJ2-7; 8 nucleotides line up with TRBD1. CDR1 and CDR2 (germline): SGHNT, YYREEE (reference sequence). The CDR3 is made up of 13 amino acids. With 4 bases clipped from V and 5 bases from J, the junction kept 5 bases outside the gene matches. This CDR3 is CASSRDRGDEQYV. Written as DNA, the CDR3 is TGTGCCAGCAGCCGAGACAGGGGAGACGAGCAGTACGTC.

This chain uses TRBV2 with TRBJ2-7; D is possibly TRBD2 (7 bases). Trimming took off 6 bases at V and 4 bases at J, with 22 bases between the two ends. Germline V gives CDR1 SNHLY, CDR2 FYNNEI. The CDR3 is 16 amino acids. CDR3 region: CASRSGGWQETYEQYF. The CDR3 DNA follows: TGTGCCAGCAGATCGGGGGGCTGGCAGGAGACTTACGAGCAGTACTTC. Combining the CDR3 with reference TRBV2 and TRBJ2-7 gives the whole variable domain EPEVTQTPSHQVTQMGQEVILRCVPISNHLYFYWYRQILGQKVEFLVSFYNNEISEKSEIFDDQFSVERPDGSNFTLKIRSTKLEDSAMYFCASRSGGWQETYEQYFGPGTRLTVT.

The chain links TRBV7-2 to TRBJ2-7; 13 bases agree with TRBD2. The ends lost 4 bases at V and 2 bases at J; junction bases unmatched: 5. CDR3 length equals 16 residues. Germline values: CDR1 SGHTA, CDR2 FQGNSA. The CDR3 nucleotides read TGTGCCAGCAGCTCCTCCGGGACTAGCGGGGCCTACGAGCAGTACTTC. The encoded protein is CASSSSGTSGAYEQYF.

The chain carries TRBV5-1 and TRBJ2-5; 7 nucleotides line up with TRBD2. This CDR3 region has 15 residues. CDR1 SGHRS and CDR2 YFSETQ come from the germline V gene. V trimming: 2 bases; J trimming: 0 bases; junction bases outside the gene matches: 4. The CDR3 bases are TGCGCCAGCAGCTTTAGCGGGTCGTACCAAGAGACCCAGTACTTC. This encodes CASSFSGSYQETQYF.

This clone was observed a handful of times. The chain carries TRBV12-5 and TRBJ2-3; tentatively, D is TRBD2 (7 bases). There are 16 residues in the CDR3. Germline-derived CDR1 and CDR2 are LGHNT and FRNRAP. With 4 bases removed from V and 0 bases from J, the gap between germline ends came to 14 bases. The CDR3 is CASGSRGGGSTDTQYF. The DNA of the CDR3 is TGTGCTAGTGGTTCTCGGGGAGGGGGGAGCACAGATACGCAGTATTTT.

The J gene is TRBJ2-5, the V gene TRBV13; D gene ambiguous. Germline values: CDR1 PRHDT, CDR2 FYEKMQ (reference sequence). The CDR3 extends over 13 amino acids. Trimming cost V 5 bases and J 0 bases, with 7 bases left between them. The chain's CDR3 is CASSPSYQETQYF. The CDR3, as DNA: TGTGCCAGCAGCCCCTCGTACCAAGAGACCCAGTACTTC.

The chain uses TRBV27 and TRBJ2-5, with 7 bases identical to TRBD2. This CDR3 has 10 residues. CDR1 MNHEY and CDR2 SMNVEV come from the germline V gene (reference sequence). V was pared by 10 bases and J by 4 bases, with 0 bases of the junction left unmatched. DNA for the CDR3: TGTGCCACGGGGGGAGAGACCCAGTACTTC. Protein sequence: CATGGETQYF.

This clone was seen a single time. The chain links TRBV5-5 to TRBJ2-1; possibly TRBD1 for D (6 bases). Trimming removed 0 bases at V and 3 bases at J, with 13 bases between. Germline CDR1 and CDR2: SGHKS and YYEKEE (reference sequence). The CDR3 is made up of 16 amino acids. CDR3 bases: TGTGCCAGCAGCTTGGCTATAGGGGGTCTCTACAATGAGCAGTTCTTC. Its translation: CASSLAIGGLYNEQFF. The full variable domain, in which reference TRBV5-5 and TRBJ2-1 provide the parts outside the CDR3, is DAGVTQSPTHLIKTRGQQVTLRCSPISGHKSVSWYQQVLGQGPQFIFQYYEKEERGRGNFPDRFSARQFPNYSSELNVNALLLGDSALYLCASSLAIGGLYNEQFFGPGTRLTVL.

The V call is TRBV29-1, the J call TRBJ1-3, with a tentative D call TRBD1 (6 bases). Trimming cost V 7 bases and J 2 bases, with 12 bases left between them. The CDR3 covers 13 residues. Per the germline V gene, CDR1 is SQVTM and CDR2 is ANQGSEA. The CDR3 reads CSGSRGTGNTIYF. CDR3 sequence (DNA): TGCAGCGGGAGCAGGGGAACTGGAAACACCATATATTTT. The whole variable domain, remainder taken from reference TRBV29-1 and TRBJ1-3, is SAVISQKPSRDICQRGTSLTIQCQVDSQVTMMFWYRQQPGQSLTLIATANQGSEATYESGFVIDKFPISRPNLTFSTLTVSNMSPEDSSIYLCSGSRGTGNTIYFGEGSWLTVV.

V and J are TRBV5-1 and TRBJ1-5; no definite D call. This CDR3 region has 13 residues. V lost 1 base to trimming and J lost 7 bases, with 9 bases between them. CDR1 is SGHRS and CDR2 is YFSETQ in the germline V gene. The CDR3 coding sequence is TGCGCCAGCAGCTTGAACAGCGGACAGCCCCAGCATTTT. Translated, it gives CASSLNSGQPQHF. Looking up the rest from reference TRBV5-1 and TRBJ1-5 gives the full variable domain: KAGVTQTPRYLIKTRGQQVTLSCSPISGHRSVSWYQQTPGQGLQFLFEYFSETQRNKGNFPGRFSGRQFSNSRSEMNVSTLELGDSALYLCASSLNSGQPQHFGDGTRLSIL.

The chain recombines TRBV5-1 with TRBJ2-4; 12 positions agree with TRBD2. V shed 3 bases and J 3 bases; nucleotides not matched to a gene: 4. Germline assignment: CDR1 SGHRS and CDR2 YFSETQ. CDR3 length: 16 residues. The CDR3 loop reads CASSSQTSGGKNIQYF. The CDR3 DNA is TGCGCCAGCAGCTCCCAGACTAGCGGGGGCAAAAACATTCAGTACTTC. The entire variable domain, with the rest obtained from reference TRBV5-1 and TRBJ2-4, is as follows: KAGVTQTPRYLIKTRGQQVTLSCSPISGHRSVSWYQQTPGQGLQFLFEYFSETQRNKGNFPGRFSGRQFSNSRSEMNVSTLELGDSALYLCASSSQTSGGKNIQYFGAGTRLSVL.

The chain carries TRBV28 and TRBJ2-4, with TRBD1 matching 7 bases. Germline trimming cut 3 bases from V and 5 bases from J; bases unmatched to any gene: 4. The CDR3 runs to 14 residues. Per germline, CDR1 MDHEN and CDR2 SYDVKM. The CDR3 region has the DNA TGTGCCAGCAGTTTCGACAGGGACCAAAACATTCAGTACTTC. This codes for CASSFDRDQNIQYF.

J is TRBJ2-7 and V is TRBV7-2; D is uncertain. Trimming took off 5 bases at V and 2 bases at J, with 4 bases between the two ends. There are 11 residues in the CDR3. Germline V CDR1 and CDR2: SGHTA, FQGNSA. The CDR3 loop is CASSPAYEQYF. The CDR3, as DNA: TGTGCCAGCAGCCCTGCCTACGAGCAGTACTTC.

V gene TRBV6-6 combines with J gene TRBJ2-7, with 9 bases matching TRBD1. CDR1 and CDR2 (germline): MNHNY, SVGAGI (reference sequence). This CDR3 region has 14 residues. V shed 5 bases and J 3 bases; nucleotides not matched to a gene: 5. The CDR3 bases are TGTGCCAGCAGTAACAGGGGGCACGACTACGAGCAGTACTTC. Translated: CASSNRGHDYEQYF.

This chain connects TRBV5-1 to TRBJ1-1, with 7 bases that match TRBD1. V gave up 3 bases and J gave up 4 bases; unmatched junction bases: 9. Per the germline V gene, CDR1 is SGHRS and CDR2 is YFSETQ. CDR3 size: 15 residues. DNA of the CDR3: TGCGCCAGCAGCTATTCCACAGGGGCTGGCACTGAAGCTTTCTTT. Translation gives CASSYSTGAGTEAFF.

The chain recombines TRBV28 with TRBJ1-6, with 7 nucleotides matching TRBD1. The V and J ends lost 2 bases and 9 bases, in that order; junction bases with no gene match: 4. Germline V lookup: CDR1 MDHEN, CDR2 SYDVKM. The CDR3 spans 14 residues. The CDR3 coding sequence is TGTGCCAGCAGTTTAGGGCAGGGGGTTTCACCCCTCCACTTT. Protein sequence: CASSLGQGVSPLHF.

The sample holds a few counts of this clone. V and J are TRBV5-1 and TRBJ2-1, with TRBD2 matching 8 bases. This CDR3 has 14 residues. Germline loops: CDR1 SGHRS, CDR2 YFSETQ. V lost 6 bases and J lost 4; bases outside the gene matches: 6. The CDR3, as DNA: TGCGCCAGCAACGCGGGGGGCTTATACAATGAGCAGTTCTTC. Its protein is CASNAGGLYNEQFF.

The rearrangement links TRBV11-2 to TRBJ1-1, with 10 bases identical to TRBD1. CDR1 and CDR2 (germline): SGHAT, FQNNGV. Trimming cost V 9 bases and J 0 bases; bases outside gene matches: 7. The length of the CDR3 is 15 residues. CDR3 bases: TGTGCCAGTATCCGGGACAGGGGTATGAACACTGAAGCTTTCTTT. It is translated as CASIRDRGMNTEAFF.

The gene calls are TRBV6-1 and TRBJ1-5; D may be TRBD1 (5 bases). Per germline, CDR1 MNHNS and CDR2 SASEGT. The CDR3 is made up of 15 amino acids. Trimming took off 0 bases at V and 7 bases at J, with 13 bases between the two ends. The CDR3 loop reads CASSEASSGGQPQHF. The DNA of the CDR3 is TGTGCCAGCAGTGAAGCTTCGTCCGGGGGGCAGCCCCAGCATTTT.

The chain combines TRBV18 with TRBJ1-5, with TRBD1 matching over 8 bases. The CDR3 is 15 residues long. J was trimmed by 5 bases and V by 4 bases; bases with no gene match: 7. Germline assignment: CDR1 KGHSH and CDR2 LQKENI. As DNA, the CDR3 is TGTGCCAGCTCACGCATTCAGGGGGCAGATCAGCCCCAGCATTTT. As protein: CASSRIQGADQPQHF.

In this sample, this clone turned up a few times. V and J are TRBV4-2 and TRBJ1-3; TRBD1 aligns across 8 bases. This CDR3 has 17 residues. Germline V lookup: CDR1 LGHNA, CDR2 YNFKEQ. V lost 3 bases and J lost 4; bases outside the gene matches: 11. The CDR3 sequence: CASSHADRALTGNTIYF. CDR3 sequence (DNA): TGTGCCAGCAGCCATGCGGACAGGGCACTTACCGGAAACACCATATATTTT.

The rearrangement links TRBV5-1 to TRBJ2-7, with 7 bases fitting TRBD1. The ends lost 0 bases at V and 2 bases at J; junction bases unmatched: 2. The CDR3 loop spans 14 amino acids. CDR1 is SGHRS, CDR2 YFSETQ, per germline. CDR3 in DNA: TGCGCCAGCAGCTTGGGCGACAGGGCCTACGAGCAGTACTTC. This translates into CASSLGDRAYEQYF.

In the case of this clone: This sample also contains other DNA sequences that code for the same CDR3. The chain recombines TRBV4-1 with TRBJ1-4; D not certain. Trimming pared 0 bases from V and 8 bases from J, leaving 13 bases between. Per germline, CDR1 MGHRA and CDR2 YSYEKL. CDR3 size: 15 residues. This CDR3 reads CASSQDQSLAEKLFF. The CDR3, as DNA: TGCGCCAGCAGCCAAGATCAGTCCCTAGCCGAAAAACTGTTTTTT.